Listed here is a single T cell receptor (beta chain). The same CDR3 arises from other DNA sequences in this sample as well. The sample comes from a study of blood T cell repertoires in COVID-19. The authors' processing: Nucleated cell number was recorded as an estimate derived from reference gene primer amplification. Produced via immunoSEQ multiplex PCR; TCRdb's table is partial and in-frame only. Clone size and the V and J calls come from that table; the DNA yielded D and trimming. The sample contains about 110,000 clones, roughly 80% of which appear only once. Trimming shortened V by 1 base and J by 0 bases, and 7 bases separated the two germline ends. The CDR3 extends over 14 amino acids. Germline V gene data show CDR1 as SGHTA and CDR2 as FQGNSA.

The chain employs TRBV7-2 and TRBJ2-7; D is undetermined. Specimen: peripheral blood. This TCR was sampled from a man between 65 and 79 years old with acute or convalescent COVID-19. CDR3 DNA sequence: TGTGCCAGCAGCTTAGTTTCGAGCTCCTACGAGCAGTACTTC. Translation: CASSLVSSSYEQYF.